The clone carrying this T cell receptor (beta chain) was seen once. The protocol was immunoSEQ multiplex PCR, while the TCRdb copy is restricted to in-frame clones and leaves out a portion. The repertoire holds approximately 73,000 clones, with 93% as singletons. The source of the sample is a study of technical replicates of blood from a few donors. Per germline, CDR1 MNHEY and CDR2 SVGAGI. This CDR3 spans 15 amino acids. V was shortened by 4 bases and J by 6 bases, with 15 bases between the two germline ends. The clonotype was recovered from a human donor in good health. The chain has TRBV6-5 and TRBJ1-4; no clear D gene. What was sequenced was T cells isolated from PBMCs. CDR3 bases: TGTGCCAGCAGTTCTGACGGAGAGCGAGATGAAAAACTGTTTTTT. It codes for CASSSDGERDEKLFF.